The 10 T cell receptor beta chains below were found in one sample sequenced in a study of CD8 T cells in Susac syndrome. RNA totalling about 0.5 to 1 ug underwent reverse transcription with random hexamers. A single record per CDR3 protein comes from TCRdb applying MiXCR to the immunoSEQ multiplex PCR reads. The data show over 150,000 distinct CDR3 sequences, approximately 93% seen once. The material sequenced was CD4+ T cells from PBMCs. Receptors originate from a human donor with multiple sclerosis.

This chain connects TRBV7-8 to TRBJ2-7; 8 bases match TRBD1. The CDR3 has 16 amino acids. J lost 2 bases, V lost 2 bases, and 8 bases had no gene match. The germline V gene has CDR1 SGHVS and CDR2 FQNEAQ. The CDR3 region is CASSLSSGGGTYEQYF. Here the CDR3 DNA reads TGTGCCAGCAGCTTATCGTCAGGGGGCGGAACCTACGAGCAGTACTTC.

CDR3 residues: CASSQLGGDEQFF. CDR3 DNA sequence: TGCGCCAGCAGCCAATTGGGGGGCGATGAGCAGTTCTTC. The rearrangement joins TRBV4-3 to TRBJ2-1, with D tentatively TRBD1 or TRBD2 (6 bases each). The germline V gene encodes CDR1 LGHNA and CDR2 YSLEER. With 2 bases removed from V and 8 bases from J, the gap between germline ends came to 10 bases. CDR3 size: 13 residues.

CDR3 sequence: CASTQSGGSYNEQFF. DNA for the CDR3: TGTGCCAGCACTCAAAGCGGGGGGTCCTACAATGAGCAGTTCTTC. The chain carries TRBV12-3 or TRBV12-4 and TRBJ2-1; TRBD2 aligns across 9 bases. The length of the CDR3 is 15 residues. V was clipped by 7 bases and J by 1 base; unmatched bases: 5.

The chain is built from TRBV5-1 and TRBJ2-1; TRBD2 matches at 8 bases. Germline lookup yields CDR1 SGHRS and CDR2 YFSETQ. With V trimmed by 5 bases and J by 2 bases, 3 bases remained unmatched. The CDR3 length is 14 residues. This chain's CDR3 is CASRQGLAYNEQFF. DNA of the CDR3: TGCGCCAGCAGGCAGGGACTAGCCTACAATGAGCAGTTCTTC. The full variable domain, with the rest looked up from reference TRBV5-1 and TRBJ2-1, is KAGVTQTPRYLIKTRGQQVTLSCSPISGHRSVSWYQQTPGQGLQFLFEYFSETQRNKGNFPGRFSGRQFSNSRSEMNVSTLELGDSALYLCASRQGLAYNEQFFGPGTRLTVL.

CDR3 protein: CSAHGWGDIQYF. CDR3 in DNA: TGCAGCGCCCATGGATGGGGGGACATTCAGTACTTC. The chain carries TRBV29-1 and TRBJ2-4, with D possibly matching TRBD2 (6 bases). V lost 7 bases, J lost 8 bases, and 15 bases lay in between. The CDR3 spans 12 residues. Germline V gives CDR1 SQVTM, CDR2 ANQGSEA.

This chain connects TRBV7-3 to TRBJ2-5; maybe TRBD2 (6 bases). The CDR3 contains 15 residues. Trimming pared 2 bases from V and 4 bases from J, leaving 14 bases between. The germline V gene encodes CDR1 SGHTA and CDR2 FQGTGA. The CDR3 nucleotides are TGTGCCAGCAGCTTACAAGGGACTCCCGGAGAGACCCAGTACTTC. Protein: CASSLQGTPGETQYF.

The rearrangement links TRBV4-3 to TRBJ1-2; D remains unclear. Germline CDR1 LGHNA, CDR2 YSLEER. V was pared by 0 bases and J by 8 bases, with 10 bases between. This CDR3 comprises 13 residues. CDR3 loop: CASSQDRTTGYTF. CDR3 nucleotides: TGCGCCAGCAGCCAAGATCGAACTACCGGCTACACCTTC.

The CDR3 sequence: CASSERWQSYEQYF. CDR3 sequence (DNA): TGTGCCAGCAGTGAACGGTGGCAGAGCTACGAGCAGTACTTC. The chain employs TRBV6-1 and TRBJ2-7, with D unresolved. With 2 bases removed from V and 3 bases from J, the gap between germline ends came to 11 bases. This CDR3 contains 14 residues. The germline V gene encodes CDR1 MNHNS and CDR2 SASEGT.

The rearrangement joins TRBV25-1 to TRBJ2-3; D may correspond to TRBD1 or TRBD2 (5 bases each). The CDR3 runs to 14 residues. Germline CDR1 is MGHDK and CDR2 is SYGVNS. Trimming stripped 3 bases from V and 11 bases from J, with 18 bases between. The CDR3 is CASSESDGAFRQYF. CDR3 coding DNA: TGTGCCAGCAGTGAGTCTGACGGGGCGTTTAGGCAGTATTTT.

This clonotype occurred once. The chain couples TRBV7-9 to TRBJ2-5, with D maybe TRBD1 (6 bases). Germline CDR1 and CDR2: SEHNR and FQNEAQ (reference sequence). V lost 8 bases and J 1 base, leaving 14 bases between the germline ends. The length of the CDR3 is 14 residues. For the CDR3, the DNA is TGTGCCAGCGCCTTAGGGGGAATCCAAGAGACCCAGTACTTC. Its protein is CASALGGIQETQYF.